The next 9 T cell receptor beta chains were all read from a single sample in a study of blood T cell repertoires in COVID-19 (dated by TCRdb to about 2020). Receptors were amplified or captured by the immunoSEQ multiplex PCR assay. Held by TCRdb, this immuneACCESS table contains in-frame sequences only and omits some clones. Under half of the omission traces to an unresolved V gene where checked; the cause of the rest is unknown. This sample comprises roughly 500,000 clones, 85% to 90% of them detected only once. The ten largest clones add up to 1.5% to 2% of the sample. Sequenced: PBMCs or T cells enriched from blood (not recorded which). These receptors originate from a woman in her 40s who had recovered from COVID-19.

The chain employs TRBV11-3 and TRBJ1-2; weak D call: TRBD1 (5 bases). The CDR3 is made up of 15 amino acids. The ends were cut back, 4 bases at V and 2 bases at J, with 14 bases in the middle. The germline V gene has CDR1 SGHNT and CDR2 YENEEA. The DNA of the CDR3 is TGTGCCAGCAGCTCCTACAGGCTTTTGAACTATGGCTACACCTTC. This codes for CASSSYRLLNYGYTF.

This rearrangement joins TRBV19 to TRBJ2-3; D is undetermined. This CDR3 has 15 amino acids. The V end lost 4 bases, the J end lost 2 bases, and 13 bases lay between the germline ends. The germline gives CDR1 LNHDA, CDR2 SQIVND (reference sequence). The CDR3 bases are TGTGCCAGTAGTAACCCCACGGTTTCCACAGATACGCAGTATTTT. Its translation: CASSNPTVSTDTQYF.

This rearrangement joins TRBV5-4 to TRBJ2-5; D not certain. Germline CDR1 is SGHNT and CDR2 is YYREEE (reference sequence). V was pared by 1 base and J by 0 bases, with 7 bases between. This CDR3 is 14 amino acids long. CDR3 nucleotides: TGTGCCAGCAGCTTGAAACGGTACCAAGAGACCCAGTACTTC. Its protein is CASSLKRYQETQYF.

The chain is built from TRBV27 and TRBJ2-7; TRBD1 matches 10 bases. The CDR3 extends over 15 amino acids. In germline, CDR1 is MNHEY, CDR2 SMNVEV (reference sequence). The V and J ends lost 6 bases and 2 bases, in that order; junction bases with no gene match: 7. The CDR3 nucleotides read TGTGCCAGCAGCGAGACAGGGGGCCGGACCTACGAGCAGTACTTC. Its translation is CASSETGGRTYEQYF.

The CDR3 nucleotides are TGTGCCAGCAGCTTGGAGATGACTAGTTTCATCTACGAGCAGTACTTC. Translated: CASSLEMTSFIYEQYF. This chain uses TRBV5-6 with TRBJ2-7; tentative D call: TRBD2 (6 bases). The CDR3 is 16 amino acids. The V end was cut by 0 bases, the J end by 3 bases, with 16 bases between. Germline loops: CDR1 SGHDT, CDR2 YYEEEE.

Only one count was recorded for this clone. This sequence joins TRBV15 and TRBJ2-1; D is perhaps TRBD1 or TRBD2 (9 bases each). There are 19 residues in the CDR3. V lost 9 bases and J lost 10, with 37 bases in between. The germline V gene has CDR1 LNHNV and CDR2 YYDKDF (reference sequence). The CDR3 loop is CATDDDGTGSSSGTGEQFF. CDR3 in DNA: TGTGCCACTGACGATGACGGGACAGGGTCTTCTAGCGGGACGGGCGAGCAGTTCTTC.

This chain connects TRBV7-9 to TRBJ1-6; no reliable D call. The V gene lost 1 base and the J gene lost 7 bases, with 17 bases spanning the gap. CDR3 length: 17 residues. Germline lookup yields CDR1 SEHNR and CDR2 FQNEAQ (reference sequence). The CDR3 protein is CASSLVASQASNSPLHF. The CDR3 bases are TGTGCCAGCAGCTTAGTGGCATCGCAGGCCTCAAATTCACCCCTCCACTTT.

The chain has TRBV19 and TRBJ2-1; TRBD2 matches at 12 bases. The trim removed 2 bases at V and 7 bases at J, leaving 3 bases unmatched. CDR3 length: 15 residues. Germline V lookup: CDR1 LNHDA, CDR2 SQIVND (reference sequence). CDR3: CASSISSGRANEQFF. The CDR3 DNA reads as TGTGCCAGTAGTATATCTAGCGGGAGGGCTAATGAGCAGTTCTTC. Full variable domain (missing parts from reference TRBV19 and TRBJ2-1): DGGITQSPKYLFRKEGQNVTLSCEQNLNHDAMYWYRQDPGQGLRLIYYSQIVNDFQKGDIAEGYSVSREKKESFPLTVTSAQKNPTAFYLCASSISSGRANEQFFGPGTRLTVL.

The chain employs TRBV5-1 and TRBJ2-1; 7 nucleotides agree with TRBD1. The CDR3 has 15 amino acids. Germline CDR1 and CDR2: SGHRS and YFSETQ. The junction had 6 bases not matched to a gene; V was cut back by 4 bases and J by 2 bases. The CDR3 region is CASSQTGLPYNEQFF. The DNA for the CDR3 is TGCGCCAGCAGCCAGACAGGGCTTCCCTACAATGAGCAGTTCTTC.